This T cell receptor (beta chain) is from a study of T cells in Graves' hyperthyroidism and ophthalmopathy. This clonotype occurred many times. Amplified regions were TCR beta CDR3 sequences from RNA transcripts. HTBI primers were employed in a first-round RT-PCR of the TCR CDR3. MiXCR was run by TCRdb on the multiplex PCR reads, yielding one entry per CDR3 protein. The sample records about 290,000 distinct CDR3 sequences, about an eighth being singletons. The CDR3 contains 14 residues. J lost 7 bases, V lost 7 bases, and 11 bases had no gene match. Germline CDR1 is MNHNS and CDR2 is SASEGT. The TCR was taken from a woman aged 30 to 39 with Graves' hyperthyroidism that later progressed to Graves' ophthalmopathy. Material for sequencing was blood. The gene calls are TRBV6-1 and TRBJ2-7; 9 nucleotides match TRBD2. The chain's CDR3 is CASIPLAGVWEQYF. CDR3 DNA sequence: TGTGCCAGCATCCCATTAGCGGGAGTATGGGAGCAGTACTTC.